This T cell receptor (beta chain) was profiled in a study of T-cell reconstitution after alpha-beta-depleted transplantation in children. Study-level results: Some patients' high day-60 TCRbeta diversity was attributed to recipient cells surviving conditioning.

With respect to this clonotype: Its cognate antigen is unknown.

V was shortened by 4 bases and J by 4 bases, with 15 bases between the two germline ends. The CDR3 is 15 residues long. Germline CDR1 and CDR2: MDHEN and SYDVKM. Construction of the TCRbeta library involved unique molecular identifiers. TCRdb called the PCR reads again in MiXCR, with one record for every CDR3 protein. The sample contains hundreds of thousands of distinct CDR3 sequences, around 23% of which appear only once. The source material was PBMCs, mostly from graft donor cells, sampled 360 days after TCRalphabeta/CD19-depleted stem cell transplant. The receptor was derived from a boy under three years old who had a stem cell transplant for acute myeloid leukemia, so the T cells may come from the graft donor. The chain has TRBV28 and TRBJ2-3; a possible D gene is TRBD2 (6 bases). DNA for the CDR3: TGTGCCAGCAGTTCACGGACTATCCCTTCAGATACGCAGTATTTT. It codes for CASSSRTIPSDTQYF.